This T cell receptor beta chain was sequenced for a study of shared clonotypes between healthy human individuals. The assay used deep level. Only in-frame clones appear in the TCRdb table, and some are missing; sequencing was by immunoSEQ multiplex PCR. The data contain 2.5 million or so clones, roughly 92% of them singletons. Note on this clone: What it recognizes is unknown.

This CDR3 region has 14 residues. The V gene end was trimmed by 6 bases and the J gene end by 1 base; junction bases not matched to a gene: 6. Germline V lookup: CDR1 SQVTM, CDR2 ANQGSEA. Overall study findings and caveats: Lower generation probabilities were found for non-shared clonotypes than for those shared by all four donors. Clonotype sharing among the donors was expected to vary with sequencing depth.

V and J are TRBV29-1 and TRBJ2-3; the match to TRBD2 covers 8 bases. The sample consisted of naive CD4+ T cells sorted from blood. The subset is: CD45RA+ positively selected. The sequence was collected from a man younger than 35 in good health. The CDR3 sequence is CSVADGGGTDTQYF. The CDR3 bases are TGCAGCGTGGCGGACGGGGGGGGCACAGATACGCAGTATTTT.